These T cell receptor beta chains were read from a single sample in a study of blood T cell repertoires in COVID-19. TCRdb keeps only in-frame clones here, not all; method: immunoSEQ multiplex PCR. Counted here are about 250,000 clones, roughly 85% occurring once; the ten biggest clones make up under 4%. The sequenced material came from peripheral blood. All receptors derive from a man between 18 and 35 years old with active or convalescent COVID-19. Both conserved end residues are part of each CDR3. The order of the fields is D gene, J gene, V gene, clone size, CDR3 length, CDR3 protein, CDR3 DNA. A D gene is named only where the DNA matches it firmly. Some rows mark clone size as missing; the rest say once, few, many or name a class of expanded clone.

TRBD1	TRBJ2-3	TRBV7-2	once	15	CASSLVDRAQDTQYF	TGTGCCAGCAGCTTGGTGGACAGGGCCCAAGATACGCAGTATTTT
NA	TRBJ2-7	TRBV6-5	NA	13	CASSYWTAYEQYF	TGTGCCAGCAGTTACTGGACAGCCTACGAGCAGTACTTC
NA	TRBJ1-2	TRBV29-1	NA	14	CSVPREAPAYGYTF	TGCAGCGTCCCCCGGGAGGCCCCCGCCTATGGCTACACCTTC
NA	TRBJ1-2	TRBV11-2	NA	12	CASSEGDYGYTF	TGTGCCAGCAGCGAAGGGGACTATGGCTACACCTTC
NA	TRBJ2-5	TRBV2	NA	12	CASRGSGETQYF	TGTGCCAGCAGGGGCTCCGGAGAGACCCAGTACTTC
TRBD2	TRBJ2-3	TRBV7-2	NA	16	CASSLTTSGYTDTQYF	TGTGCCAGCAGCTTAACGACTAGCGGTTACACAGATACGCAGTATTTT
TRBD1	TRBJ1-3	TRBV7-2	NA	15	CASSETGASGNTIYF	TGTGCCAGCAGCGAAACAGGGGCGAGTGGAAACACCATATATTTT
NA	TRBJ2-3	TRBV7-2	NA	15	CASSSTTANTDTQYF	TGTGCCAGCAGCTCGACGACAGCGAACACAGATACGCAGTATTTT
NA	TRBJ2-7	TRBV6-5	NA	13	CASSPGQIYEQYF	TGTGCCAGCAGCCCAGGACAGATCTACGAGCAGTACTTC
NA	TRBJ2-7	TRBV9	NA	16	CASSPRTGKFSYEQYF	TGTGCCAGCAGCCCCCGGACGGGGAAGTTCTCCTACGAGCAGTACTTC
NA	TRBJ1-6	TRBV28	NA	12	CASSTANSPLHF	TGTGCCAGCAGTACAGCAAATTCACCCCTCCACTTT
TRBD1	TRBJ1-1	TRBV18	few	14	CASQPGQGRTEAFF	TGTGCCAGCCAGCCGGGACAGGGACGCACTGAAGCTTTCTTT
NA	TRBJ1-5	TRBV7-9	NA	15	CASSFGGGRNQPQHF	TGTGCCAGCAGCTTCGGCGGGGGGCGGAATCAGCCCCAGCATTTT
NA	TRBJ1-1	TRBV29-1	NA	14	CSVEKRLGGTEAFF	TGCAGCGTTGAGAAGCGGCTGGGGGGCACTGAAGCTTTCTTT
NA	TRBJ1-2	TRBV28	NA	15	CASMTVESPLYGYTF	TGTGCCAGCATGACAGTCGAAAGCCCTCTCTATGGCTACACCTTC
NA	TRBJ1-3	TRBV6-5	NA	16	CASSYEVLPSGNTIYF	TGTGCCAGCAGTTACGAGGTACTACCCTCTGGAAACACCATATATTTT
NA	TRBJ1-6	TRBV7-9	once	13	CASSLVDSTPLHF	TGTGCCAGCAGCCTCGTAGACTCGACACCCCTCCACTTT
NA	TRBJ2-1	TRBV5-4	NA	13	CASSLAGVNEQFF	TGTGCCAGCAGCTTGGCAGGGGTGAATGAGCAGTTCTTC
NA	TRBJ1-1	TRBV30	NA	12	CAWSPVGTEAFF	TGTGCCTGGAGTCCTGTCGGTACTGAAGCTTTCTTT
TRBD1	TRBJ1-2	TRBV25-1	NA	15	CASYALETGGGGYTF	TGTGCCAGCTATGCCCTGGAGACAGGGGGGGGAGGCTACACCTTC
TRBD2	TRBJ2-5	TRBV29-1	NA	16	CSVARASGGGLETQYF	TGCAGCGTGGCGCGGGCTAGCGGGGGTGGTTTAGAGACCCAGTACTTC
TRBD2	TRBJ2-1	TRBV7-3	NA	13	CASSLGLVDEQFF	TGTGCCAGCAGCCTAGGACTAGTTGATGAGCAGTTCTTC
TRBD1	TRBJ2-3	TRBV30	NA	14	CAWSVTGVRDTQYF	TGTGCCTGGAGTGTAACAGGGGTGAGAGATACGCAGTATTTT
TRBD1	TRBJ1-5	TRBV2	NA	16	CASSPTGFNGNQPQHF	TGTGCCAGCAGTCCGACAGGGTTTAACGGAAATCAGCCCCAGCATTTT
TRBD1	TRBJ1-6	TRBV9	NA	17	CASSAPPSGTGNSPLHF	TGTGCCAGCAGCGCCCCACCCTCCGGGACAGGAAATTCACCCCTCCACTTT
NA	TRBJ1-5	TRBV30	NA	14	CAWGAGQGYQPQHF	TGTGCCTGGGGCGCCGGGCAGGGTTACCAGCCCCAGCATTTT
NA	TRBJ1-6	TRBV11-3	NA	17	CASSLDRGLFYNSPLHF	TGTGCCAGCAGCTTAGATAGGGGACTGTTCTATAATTCACCCCTCCACTTT
NA	TRBJ2-7	TRBV11-3	NA	11	CASSPPGEQYF	TGTGCCAGCAGCCCCCCCGGCGAGCAGTACTTC
NA	TRBJ1-2	TRBV2	NA	15	CASSEGRGADYGYTF	TGTGCCAGCAGTGAGGGGAGGGGGGCAGATTATGGCTACACCTTC
TRBD2	TRBJ2-1	TRBV7-6	NA	18	CASSLEPSGRGGKNEQFF	TGTGCCAGCAGCTTAGAGCCTAGCGGGAGGGGAGGGAAGAATGAGCAGTTCTTC
TRBD2	TRBJ2-5	TRBV3-1/TRBV3-2	NA	17	CASSQDSLGLGLETQYF	TGTGCCAGCAGCCAAGATTCTCTGGGACTAGGGCTGGAGACCCAGTACTTC
NA	TRBJ2-7	TRBV18	NA	13	CASSWLEVGEQYF	TGTGCCAGCTCATGGCTTGAGGTAGGCGAGCAGTACTTC
TRBD2	TRBJ2-1	TRBV4-1	NA	15	CASNERETVYNEQFF	TGCGCCAGCAATGAGCGGGAGACCGTCTACAATGAGCAGTTCTTC
NA	TRBJ2-7	TRBV9	once	15	CASSAQGGATYEQYF	TGTGCCAGCAGCGCCCAGGGGGGAGCGACCTACGAGCAGTACTTC
TRBD1	TRBJ1-6	TRBV11-2	NA	15	CASSTTGGSESPLHF	TGTGCCAGCAGCACTACAGGGGGCTCGGAATCACCCCTCCACTTT
TRBD2	TRBJ2-1	TRBV6-2/TRBV6-3	NA	15	CASSPTRREKHEQFF	TGTGCCAGCAGTCCGACCCGGCGGGAGAAGCATGAGCAGTTCTTC
NA	TRBJ2-3	TRBV13	NA	15	CASSPRYGLQDTQYF	TGTGCCAGCAGCCCCCGATATGGGCTTCAAGATACGCAGTATTTT
NA	TRBJ1-1	TRBV11-3	NA	15	CASSLGAGQNTEAFF	TGTGCCAGCAGCTTAGGGGCAGGCCAGAACACTGAAGCTTTCTTT
NA	TRBJ1-5	TRBV27	NA	15	CASSLFGTIRGAQHF	TGTGCCAGCAGTTTATTCGGTACAATTCGGGGAGCCCAGCATTTT
NA	TRBJ1-2	TRBV7-2	NA	16	CASSPHPAGTDYGYTF	TGTGCCAGCAGCCCCCACCCCGCGGGGACGGACTATGGCTACACCTTC
TRBD1	TRBJ2-1	TRBV28	NA	16	CASSFEGAGSYNEQFF	TGTGCCAGCAGTTTTGAGGGGGCGGGCTCCTACAATGAGCAGTTCTTC